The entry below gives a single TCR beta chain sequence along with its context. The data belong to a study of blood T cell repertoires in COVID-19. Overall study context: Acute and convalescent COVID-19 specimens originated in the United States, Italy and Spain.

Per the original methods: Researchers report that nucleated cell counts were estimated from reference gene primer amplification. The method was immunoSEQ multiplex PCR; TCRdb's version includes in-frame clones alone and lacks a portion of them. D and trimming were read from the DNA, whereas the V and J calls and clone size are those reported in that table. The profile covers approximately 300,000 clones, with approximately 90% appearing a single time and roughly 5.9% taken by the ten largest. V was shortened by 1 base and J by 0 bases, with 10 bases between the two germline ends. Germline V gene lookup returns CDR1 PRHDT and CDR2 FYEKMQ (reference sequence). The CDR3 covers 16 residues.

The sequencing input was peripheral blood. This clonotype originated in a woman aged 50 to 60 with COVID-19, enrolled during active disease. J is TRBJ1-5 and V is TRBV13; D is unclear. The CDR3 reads CASSLASHNSNQPQHF. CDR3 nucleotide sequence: TGTGCCAGCAGCTTAGCGTCTCACAATAGCAATCAGCCCCAGCATTTT.